This TCR beta chain was identified in a study of cytomegalovirus exposure and HLA in healthy donors. Study background: Among the roughly 400 donors who were genotyped, around 77% fell in the genetic ancestry cluster that is associated with self-reported Caucasian donors.

A few counts support this clone. Its antigen is undetermined. PCR was performed using 60 Vbeta and 13 Jbeta primers. Clones were sequenced by immunoSEQ multiplex PCR, and TCRdb holds only the in-frame ones, with some missing. The sample lists about 160,000 clones, around 79% occurring once. This cohort consisted of healthy bone marrow donors. Broader study findings: A previous analysis found most TCR beta V segments productive roughly 87% or roughly 30% of the time. Across donors, most TCRs were seen rarely, yet some public ones were widespread.

The sequenced material came from PBMCs. This receptor was obtained from a female donor in good health and CMV-seronegative.

CDR3 loop: CASSFEGNTEAFF. The CDR3 DNA is TGTGCCAGCAGTTTCGAGGGGAACACTGAAGCTTTCTTT. The gene calls are TRBV28 and TRBJ1-1; D gene unclear. V was shortened by 3 bases and J by 1 base, with 6 bases between the two germline ends. Germline V gives CDR1 MDHEN, CDR2 SYDVKM. There are 13 residues in the CDR3.